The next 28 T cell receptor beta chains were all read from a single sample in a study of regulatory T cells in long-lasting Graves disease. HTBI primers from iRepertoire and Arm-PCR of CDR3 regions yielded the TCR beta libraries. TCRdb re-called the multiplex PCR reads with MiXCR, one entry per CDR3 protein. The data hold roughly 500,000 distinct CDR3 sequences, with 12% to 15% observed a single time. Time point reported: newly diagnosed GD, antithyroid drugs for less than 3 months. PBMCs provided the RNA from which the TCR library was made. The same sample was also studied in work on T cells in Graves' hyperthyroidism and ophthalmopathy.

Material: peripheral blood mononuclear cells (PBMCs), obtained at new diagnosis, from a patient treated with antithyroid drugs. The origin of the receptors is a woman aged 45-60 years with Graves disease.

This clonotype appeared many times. CDR3 sequence reads: CAISESFGQGIKGSEAFF. CDR3 nucleotide sequence: TGTGCCATCAGTGAGTCTTTTGGTCAGGGGATCAAGGGCTCTGAAGCTTTCTTT. J is TRBJ1-1 and V is TRBV10-3; D is perhaps TRBD1 (6 bases). CDR3 length: 18 amino acids. Germline-derived CDR1 and CDR2 are ENHRY and SYGVKD. V dropped 0 bases and J dropped 6 bases, with 23 bases sitting between them.

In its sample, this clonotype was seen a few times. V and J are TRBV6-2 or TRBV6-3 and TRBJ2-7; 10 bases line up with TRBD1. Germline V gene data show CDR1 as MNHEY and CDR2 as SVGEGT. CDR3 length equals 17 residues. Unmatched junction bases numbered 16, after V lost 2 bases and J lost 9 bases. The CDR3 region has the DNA TGTGCCAGCAGTTACCTCCCCGCGACAGGGGGCGAATTCTGGCAGTACTTC. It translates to CASSYLPATGGEFWQYF.

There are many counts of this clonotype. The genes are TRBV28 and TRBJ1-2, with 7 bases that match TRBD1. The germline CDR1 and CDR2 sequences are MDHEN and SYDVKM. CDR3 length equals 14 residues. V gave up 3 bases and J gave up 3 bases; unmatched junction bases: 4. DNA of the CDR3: TGTGCCAGCAGTTTCCGGGACAGACACTATGGCTACACCTTC. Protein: CASSFRDRHYGYTF.

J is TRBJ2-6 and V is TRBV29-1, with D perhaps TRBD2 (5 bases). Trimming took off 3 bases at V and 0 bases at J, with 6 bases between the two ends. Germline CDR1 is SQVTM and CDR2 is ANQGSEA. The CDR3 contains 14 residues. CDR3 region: CSVDGSSGANVLTF. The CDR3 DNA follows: TGCAGCGTTGATGGGAGCTCTGGGGCCAACGTCCTGACTTTC. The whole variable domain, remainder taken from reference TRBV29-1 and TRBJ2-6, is SAVISQKPSRDICQRGTSLTIQCQVDSQVTMMFWYRQQPGQSLTLIATANQGSEATYESGFVIDKFPISRPNLTFSTLTVSNMSPEDSSIYLCSVDGSSGANVLTFGAGSRLTVL.

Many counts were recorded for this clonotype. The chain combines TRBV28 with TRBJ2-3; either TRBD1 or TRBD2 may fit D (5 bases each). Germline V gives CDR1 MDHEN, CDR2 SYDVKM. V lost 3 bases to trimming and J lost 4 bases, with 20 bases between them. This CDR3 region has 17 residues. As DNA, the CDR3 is TGTGCCAGCAGTTTTAGGTTCGGCAGGGCGAGGGCAGATACGCAGTATTTT. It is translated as CASSFRFGRARADTQYF.

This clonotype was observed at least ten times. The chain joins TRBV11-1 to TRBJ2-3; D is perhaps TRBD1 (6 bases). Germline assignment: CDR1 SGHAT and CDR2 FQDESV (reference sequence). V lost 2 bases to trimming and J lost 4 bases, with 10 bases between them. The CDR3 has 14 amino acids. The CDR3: CASSLLGAADTQYF. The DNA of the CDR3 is TGTGCCAGCAGCTTATTGGGGGCGGCAGATACGCAGTATTTT. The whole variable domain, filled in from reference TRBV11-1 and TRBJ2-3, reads EAEVAQSPRYKITEKSQAVAFWCDPISGHATLYWYRQILGQGPELLVQFQDESVVDDSQLPKDRFSAERLKGVDSTLKIQPAELGDSAMYLCASSLLGAADTQYFGPGTRLTVL.

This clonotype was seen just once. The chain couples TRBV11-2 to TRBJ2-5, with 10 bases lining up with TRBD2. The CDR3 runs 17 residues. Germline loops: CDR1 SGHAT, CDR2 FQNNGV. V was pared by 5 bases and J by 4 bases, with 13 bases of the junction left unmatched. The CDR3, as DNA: TGTGCCAGCAGCCCCCCTTGGAGCGGGAGGGTGAGAGAGACCCAGTACTTC. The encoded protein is CASSPPWSGRVRETQYF.

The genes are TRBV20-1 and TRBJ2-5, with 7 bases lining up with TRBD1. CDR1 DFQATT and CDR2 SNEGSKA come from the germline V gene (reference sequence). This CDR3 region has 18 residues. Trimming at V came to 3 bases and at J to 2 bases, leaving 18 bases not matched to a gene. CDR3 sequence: CSARGQGVSKRSQETQYF. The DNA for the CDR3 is TGCAGTGCTAGGGGGCAGGGGGTATCAAAACGATCACAAGAGACCCAGTACTTC.

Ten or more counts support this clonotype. CDR3 coding DNA: TGTGCCAGCAGCCAAGGGGGACTAGCGGGCACCTTCCAAGAGACCCAGTACTTC. Residues: CASSQGGLAGTFQETQYF. The chain is built from TRBV12-3 or TRBV12-4 and TRBJ2-5; 12 positions match TRBD2. The CDR3 extends over 18 amino acids. V lost 6 bases to trimming and J lost 1 base; unmatched junction nucleotides: 12.

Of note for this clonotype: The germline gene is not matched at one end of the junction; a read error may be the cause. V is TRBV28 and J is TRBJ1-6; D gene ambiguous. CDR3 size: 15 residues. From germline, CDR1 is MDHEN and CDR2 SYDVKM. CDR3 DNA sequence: TGTGCCAGCAGTTTAGGAGGTTCCTATAATTCACCCCCCCACTTT. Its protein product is CASSLGGSYNSPPHF.

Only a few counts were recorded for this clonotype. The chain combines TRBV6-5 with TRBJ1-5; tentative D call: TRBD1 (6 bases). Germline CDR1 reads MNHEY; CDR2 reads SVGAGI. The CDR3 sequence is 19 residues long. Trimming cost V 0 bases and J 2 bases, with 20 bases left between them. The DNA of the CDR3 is TGTGCCAGCAGTTACTCTTGGGACACAGTGGGCCATGGCAATCAGCCCCAGCATTTT. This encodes CASSYSWDTVGHGNQPQHF.

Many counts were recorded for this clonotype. CDR3 DNA sequence: TGCGCCAGCAGCTTGATGACAGGCGACACCGGGGAGCTGTTTTTT. As protein: CASSLMTGDTGELFF. The V call is TRBV5-1, the J call TRBJ2-2; weak D call: TRBD1 (6 bases). CDR1 and CDR2 (germline): SGHRS, YFSETQ. The CDR3 has 15 amino acids. V was trimmed by 1 base and J by 3 bases, leaving 10 bases between them.

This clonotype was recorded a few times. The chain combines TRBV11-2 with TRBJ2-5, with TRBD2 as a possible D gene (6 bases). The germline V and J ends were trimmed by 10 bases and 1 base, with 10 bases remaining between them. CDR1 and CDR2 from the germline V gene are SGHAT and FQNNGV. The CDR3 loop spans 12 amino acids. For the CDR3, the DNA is TGTGCCACCCGGAGGGTCCAAGAGACCCAGTACTTC. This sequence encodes CATRRVQETQYF.

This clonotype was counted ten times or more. This CDR3 reads CASRTGDGTDTQYF. The DNA of the CDR3 is TGCGCCAGCCGGACAGGGGATGGAACAGATACGCAGTATTTT. The V gene is TRBV5-1, the J gene TRBJ2-3, with TRBD1 matching 9 bases. Trimming at V came to 7 bases and at J to 3 bases, leaving 6 bases not matched to a gene. This CDR3 spans 14 amino acids. Germline CDR1 SGHRS, CDR2 YFSETQ.

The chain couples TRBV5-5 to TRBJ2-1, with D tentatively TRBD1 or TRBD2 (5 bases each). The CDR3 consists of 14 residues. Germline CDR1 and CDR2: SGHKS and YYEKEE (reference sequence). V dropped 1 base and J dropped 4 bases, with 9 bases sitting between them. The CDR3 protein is CASSLWGLYNEQFF. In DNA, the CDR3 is TGTGCCAGCAGCTTGTGGGGGTTGTACAATGAGCAGTTCTTC.

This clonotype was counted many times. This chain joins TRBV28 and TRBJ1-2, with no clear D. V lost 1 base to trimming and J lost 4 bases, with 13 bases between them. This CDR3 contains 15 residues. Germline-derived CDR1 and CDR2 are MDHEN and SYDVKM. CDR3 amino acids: CASSLFRTPSYGYTF. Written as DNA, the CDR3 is TGTGCCAGCAGTTTATTCAGAACGCCTAGCTATGGCTACACCTTC.

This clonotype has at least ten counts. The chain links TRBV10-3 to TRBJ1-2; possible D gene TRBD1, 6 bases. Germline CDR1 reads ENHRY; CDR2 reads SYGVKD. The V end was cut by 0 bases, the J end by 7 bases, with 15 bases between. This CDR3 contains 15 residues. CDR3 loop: CAISESTHRAGGYTF. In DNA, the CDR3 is TGTGCCATCAGTGAGTCGACCCACAGGGCGGGTGGCTACACCTTC.

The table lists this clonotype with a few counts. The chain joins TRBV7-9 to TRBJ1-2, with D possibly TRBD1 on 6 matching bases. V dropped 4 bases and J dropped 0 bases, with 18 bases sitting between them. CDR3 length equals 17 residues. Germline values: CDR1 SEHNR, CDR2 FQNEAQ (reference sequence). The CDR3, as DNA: TGTGCCAGCAGCTCCTTCCGGACAGCCCACTCTAACTATGGCTACACCTTC. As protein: CASSSFRTAHSNYGYTF.

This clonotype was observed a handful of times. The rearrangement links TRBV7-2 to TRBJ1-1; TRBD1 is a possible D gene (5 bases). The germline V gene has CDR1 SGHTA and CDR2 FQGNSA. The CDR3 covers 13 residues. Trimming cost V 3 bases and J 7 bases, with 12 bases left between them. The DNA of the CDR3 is TGTGCCAGCAGCTTTGGTGACAGTTATGAAGCTTTCTTT. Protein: CASSFGDSYEAFF.

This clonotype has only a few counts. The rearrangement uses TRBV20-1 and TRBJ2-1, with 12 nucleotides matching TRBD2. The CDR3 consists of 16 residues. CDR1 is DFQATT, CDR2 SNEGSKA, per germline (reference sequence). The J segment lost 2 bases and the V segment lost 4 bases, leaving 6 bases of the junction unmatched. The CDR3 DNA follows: TGCAGTGCTATTCGGACTAGCGGGGTAACCTACAATGAGCAGTTCTTC. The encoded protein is CSAIRTSGVTYNEQFF.

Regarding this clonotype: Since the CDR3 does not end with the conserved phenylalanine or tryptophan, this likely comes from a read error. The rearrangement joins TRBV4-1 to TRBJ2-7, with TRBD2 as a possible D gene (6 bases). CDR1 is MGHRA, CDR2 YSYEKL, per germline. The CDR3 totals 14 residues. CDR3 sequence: CASSQRRDWDEQYC. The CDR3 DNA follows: TGTGCCAGCAGCCAAAGGCGGGATTGGGACGAGCAGTACTGC.

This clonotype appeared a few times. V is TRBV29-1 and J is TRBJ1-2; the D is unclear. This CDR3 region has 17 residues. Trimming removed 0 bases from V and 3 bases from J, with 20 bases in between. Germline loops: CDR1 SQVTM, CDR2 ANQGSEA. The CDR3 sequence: CSVEEWANSGDYYGYTF. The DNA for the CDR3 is TGCAGCGTTGAAGAGTGGGCAAATTCTGGCGACTACTATGGCTACACCTTC.

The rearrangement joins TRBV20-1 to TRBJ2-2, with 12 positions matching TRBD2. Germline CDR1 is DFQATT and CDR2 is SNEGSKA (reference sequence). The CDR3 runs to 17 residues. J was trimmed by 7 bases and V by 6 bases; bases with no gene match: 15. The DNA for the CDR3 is TGCAGTGCAAACCTCCCCTGGACTAGCGGGAAGAGCGGGGAGCTGTTTTTT. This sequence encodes CSANLPWTSGKSGELFF.

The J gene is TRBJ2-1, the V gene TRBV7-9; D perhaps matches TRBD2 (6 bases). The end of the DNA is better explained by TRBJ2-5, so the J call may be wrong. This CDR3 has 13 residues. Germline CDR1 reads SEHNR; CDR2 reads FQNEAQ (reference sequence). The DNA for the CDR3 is TGTGCCAGCAGCCCTAGCGTTCAAGAGACCCAGTACTTC. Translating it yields CASSPSVQETQYF.

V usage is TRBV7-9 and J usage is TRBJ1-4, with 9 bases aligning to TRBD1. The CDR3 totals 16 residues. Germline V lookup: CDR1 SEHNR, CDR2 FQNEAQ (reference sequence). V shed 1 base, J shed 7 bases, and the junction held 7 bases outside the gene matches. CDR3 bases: TGTGCCAGCAGCTTAGACCCGGGACAGGGAGGTGAAAAACTGTTTTTT. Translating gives CASSLDPGQGGEKLFF.

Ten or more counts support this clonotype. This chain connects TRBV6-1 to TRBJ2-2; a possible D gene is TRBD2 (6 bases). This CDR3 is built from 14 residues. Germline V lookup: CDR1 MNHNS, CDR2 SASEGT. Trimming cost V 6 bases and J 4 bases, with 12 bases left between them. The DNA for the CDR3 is TGTGCCAGCAGAAAGGGAGGAGGCACCGGGGAGCTGTTTTTT. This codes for CASRKGGGTGELFF.

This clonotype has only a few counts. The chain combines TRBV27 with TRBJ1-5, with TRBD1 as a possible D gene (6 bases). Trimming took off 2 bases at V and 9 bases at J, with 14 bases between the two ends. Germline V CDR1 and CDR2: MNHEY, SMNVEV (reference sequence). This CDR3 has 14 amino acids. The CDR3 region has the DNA TGTGCCAGCAGTTTAAGGGGGGCCTCTGGGCCCCAGCATTTT. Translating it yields CASSLRGASGPQHF.

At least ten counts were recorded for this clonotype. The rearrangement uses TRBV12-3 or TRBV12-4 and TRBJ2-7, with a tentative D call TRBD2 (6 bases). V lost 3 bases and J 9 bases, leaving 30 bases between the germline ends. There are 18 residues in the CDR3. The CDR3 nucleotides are TGTGCCAGCAGTTTCCGATCTGCCCTTTCAGGAGGAGGGAAGGTGCAGTACTTC. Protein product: CASSFRSALSGGGKVQYF.